This record looks at one TCR beta chain sequence and its context. TRB rearrangements spanning V, D and J were amplified using mixed TRB-A/B primers. Using its own MiXCR run on the multiplex PCR reads, TCRdb lists one record per CDR3 protein. The table lists about 2,600 distinct CDR3 sequences, approximately 58% of them singletons. The data were taken from a study of T cell repertoires in aging, cancer and after chemotherapy. Amplification of TCR beta used genomic DNA extracted from peripheral blood. The CDR3 has 14 amino acids. Germline trimming cut 10 bases from V and 0 bases from J; bases unmatched to any gene: 6. CDR1 is MNHNS, CDR2 SASEGT, per germline.

The sample consisted of blood. The chain uses TRBV6-1 and TRBJ1-3; TRBD1 matches 7 bases. This clonotype was sampled from a human donor with a solid tumor. The CDR3 DNA reads as TGTGCCACCGGGGACAGAAGCTCTGGAAACACCATATATTTT. It yields the protein CATGDRSSGNTIYF.